The rows below give T cell receptor beta chains drawn from one sample of a study of shared clonotypes between healthy human individuals. The data were produced by immunoSEQ multiplex PCR, yet TCRdb's version contains in-frame clones alone and is incomplete. The sample holds roughly 720,000 clones, 90% seen once. Sequenced input: memory CD8+ T cells from PBMCs. All receptors come from a man younger than 30 in good health. Some clones in this sample may be carry-over from other donors' samples. Each CDR3 is given with its conserved first and last residue. D genes are given only for firm matches. The size entry is marked missing in some rows and otherwise reads once, few, many or a size class.

d_gene	v_gene	abundance	j_gene	CDR3aa	CDR3nt
-	TRBV11-3	-	TRBJ2-7	CASSPLTGEQYF	TGTGCCAGCAGCCCTTTGACCGGCGAGCAGTACTTC
TRBD1	TRBV5-1	-	TRBJ1-2	CASSRDRGTNYGYTF	TGCGCCAGCAGCCGGGACAGGGGAACCAACTATGGCTACACCTTC
TRBD2	TRBV6-5	-	TRBJ2-7	CASSYLVAGAYEQYF	TGTGCCAGCAGTTACTTGGTAGCGGGAGCCTACGAGCAGTACTTC
TRBD2	TRBV7-3	once	TRBJ2-3	CASSGSLTDTQYF	TGTGCCAGTAGCGGGTCACTCACAGATACGCAGTATTTT
-	TRBV7-2	-	TRBJ1-1	CASSPYSAMNTEAFF	TGTGCCAGCAGCCCCTATTCGGCCATGAACACTGAAGCTTTCTTT
-	TRBV11-2	-	TRBJ2-7	CASSKGGLEQYF	TGTGCCAGCAGCAAAGGGGGGCTCGAGCAGTACTTC
TRBD1	TRBV5-5	-	TRBJ1-1	CASSPRPGTVNTEAFF	TGTGCCAGCAGCCCTAGACCCGGGACAGTGAACACTGAAGCTTTCTTT
TRBD1	TRBV28	once	TRBJ1-2	CASSPSGTGGVHGYTF	TGTGCCAGCAGTCCTTCGGGGACAGGGGGCGTTCATGGCTACACCTTC
TRBD2	TRBV4-2	-	TRBJ2-1	CASSHSGTSGRVGQFF	TGTGCCAGCAGCCACTCCGGGACTAGCGGCCGGGTGGGGCAGTTCTTC
-	TRBV4-1	-	TRBJ2-7	CASSHGGDYEQYF	TGCGCCAGCAGCCATGGCGGAGACTACGAGCAGTACTTC
-	TRBV27	-	TRBJ2-7	CASSPRGGLSSYEQYF	TGTGCCAGCAGCCCAAGGGGGGGGCTCTCCTCCTACGAGCAGTACTTC
-	TRBV9	-	TRBJ2-5	CASSAPEGLQETQYF	TGTGCCAGCAGCGCCCCCGAAGGATTGCAGGAGACCCAGTACTTC
TRBD2	TRBV10-1	-	TRBJ2-1	CAMPGGSPTEQFF	TGCGCCATGCCGGGCGGGAGCCCCACTGAGCAGTTCTTC
-	TRBV5-1	-	TRBJ2-3	CASSMTSHSTDTQYF	TGCGCCAGCAGCATGACTAGTCATAGCACAGATACGCAGTATTTT
-	TRBV9	-	TRBJ1-2	CASSPATRANYGYTF	TGTGCCAGCAGCCCCGCTACCAGAGCTAACTATGGCTACACCTTC
-	TRBV28	-	TRBJ2-3	CASSSLATTLTDTQYF	TGTGCCAGCAGTTCCTTAGCGACAACACTCACAGATACGCAGTATTTT
-	TRBV4-1	-	TRBJ2-2	CASSLRSRELFF	TGCGCCAGCAGCCTCCGGAGCCGGGAGCTGTTTTTT
-	TRBV29-1	-	TRBJ2-5	CSVPSPETQYF	TGCAGCGTTCCTTCTCCGGAGACCCAGTACTTC
-	TRBV6-1	-	TRBJ1-2	CASSDVGNYGYTF	TGTGCCAGCAGTGACGTGGGTAACTATGGCTACACCTTC
-	TRBV7-8	-	TRBJ1-1	CASSLMNTEAFF	TGTGCCAGCAGCTTAATGAACACTGAAGCTTTCTTT
TRBD1	TRBV5-1	-	TRBJ2-6	CASSLQGAYSPYSSGANVLTF	TGCGCCAGCAGCTTACAGGGGGCTTATTCCCCGTATAGCTCTGGGGCCAACGTCCTGACTTTC
-	TRBV27	-	TRBJ2-7	CASSLADSAYEQYF	TGTGCCAGCAGTTTGGCGGATAGCGCCTACGAGCAGTACTTC
TRBD1	TRBV7-6	-	TRBJ2-7	CASSLRTGTYEQYF	TGTGCCAGCAGCTTAAGGACAGGAACCTACGAGCAGTACTTC
-	TRBV28	-	TRBJ1-1	CASTLTTEMNTEAFF	TGTGCCAGCACCCTAACGACAGAAATGAACACTGAAGCTTTCTTT
-	TRBV28	-	TRBJ1-2	CASSLGGGNYGYTF	TGTGCCAGCTCTCTTGGGGGAGGTAACTATGGCTACACCTTC
-	TRBV27	-	TRBJ1-1	CASIGGNTEAFF	TGTGCCAGCATTGGTGGGAACACTGAAGCTTTCTTT
TRBD2	TRBV10-2	-	TRBJ2-3	CASSGGGGRSTDTQYF	TGCGCCAGCAGTGGGGGCGGCGGGAGGAGCACAGATACGCAGTATTTT
TRBD1	TRBV7-9	-	TRBJ2-7	CASTPSLGQGYEQYF	TGTGCCAGCACTCCTTCCTTGGGACAGGGATACGAGCAGTACTTC
-	TRBV19	many	TRBJ2-1	CASSPFVTNNEQFF	TGTGCCAGTAGCCCCTTCGTGACAAACAATGAGCAGTTCTTC
-	TRBV4-1	-	TRBJ2-7	CASSRFWRDGPYEQYF	TGCGCCAGCAGCCGCTTCTGGCGGGACGGCCCCTACGAGCAGTACTTC
TRBD1	TRBV11-3	-	TRBJ2-7	CASSTGQASYEQYF	TGTGCCAGCAGCACCGGACAGGCATCCTACGAGCAGTACTTC
-	TRBV2	-	TRBJ2-1	CASSEVTSGHLSYNEQFF	TGTGCCAGCAGTGAAGTGACAAGCGGACATCTATCCTACAATGAGCAGTTCTTC
-	TRBV6-5	-	TRBJ2-7	CASRYRDSSYEQYF	TGTGCCAGCAGGTACCGGGACTCCTCCTACGAGCAGTACTTC
-	TRBV7-9	-	TRBJ2-3	CASSAGPDTQYF	TGTGCCAGCAGCGCAGGGCCAGATACGCAGTATTTT
-	TRBV5-5	-	TRBJ1-2	CASSLERQYYTF	TGTGCCAGCAGCTTGGAACGGCAGTATTACACCTTC
-	TRBV27	once	TRBJ2-1	CASSLWGLADNEQFF	TGTGCCAGCAGTTTATGGGGCCTTGCGGACAATGAGCAGTTCTTC
-	TRBV29-1	once	TRBJ2-2	CSVEEGQGYTGELFF	TGCAGCGTTGAAGAAGGCCAAGGGTACACCGGGGAGCTGTTTTTT
-	TRBV27	-	TRBJ2-2	CASSLRGAGELFF	TGTGCCAGCAGTTTACGGGGTGCCGGGGAGCTGTTTTTT
-	TRBV28	-	TRBJ2-7	CASSLSVGAEQYF	TGTGCCAGCAGTTTGTCCGTTGGGGCCGAGCAGTACTTC
-	TRBV9	-	TRBJ2-6	CASSVPGYGGANVLTF	TGTGCCAGCAGCGTACCGGGTTACGGTGGGGCCAACGTCCTGACTTTC
-	TRBV11-2	-	TRBJ2-5	CASSLDRTNQETQYF	TGTGCCAGCAGCTTAGACCGGACTAACCAAGAGACCCAGTACTTC
-	TRBV7-2	-	TRBJ2-3	CASSFRGGSGTDTQYF	TGTGCCAGCAGCTTTAGGGGGGGGTCGGGCACAGATACGCAGTATTTT
-	TRBV6-1	-	TRBJ2-7	CASSEGWGLAAYEQYF	TGTGCCAGCAGTGAAGGCTGGGGGCTAGCCGCCTACGAGCAGTACTTC
-	TRBV11-3	-	TRBJ1-1	CASSSDPTSEAFF	TGTGCCAGCAGCTCCGACCCCACAAGCGAAGCTTTCTTT
-	TRBV27	-	TRBJ2-3	CASSLHRVRGNTQYF	TGTGCCAGCAGTTTACACAGGGTGAGGGGAAATACGCAGTATTTT
-	TRBV30	few	TRBJ1-1	CAWRRRGRTEAFF	TGTGCCTGGAGAAGGCGGGGAAGGACTGAAGCTTTCTTT
-	TRBV18	-	TRBJ2-2	CASSPVGHINTGELFF	TGTGCCAGCTCACCAGTTGGGCACATAAACACCGGGGAGCTGTTTTTT
-	TRBV27	-	TRBJ2-7	CASMIAASGEQYF	TGTGCCAGCATGATAGCGGCCTCGGGCGAGCAGTACTTC
-	TRBV19	-	TRBJ1-1	CASSIGGGAEAFF	TGTGCCAGTAGTATTGGCGGAGGGGCTGAAGCTTTCTTT
-	TRBV5-4	-	TRBJ2-7	CASSSTPGLEGEQYF	TGTGCCAGCAGCTCTACCCCGGGCCTCGAAGGGGAGCAGTACTTC
-	TRBV27	-	TRBJ2-6	CASSLSGANVLTF	TGTGCCAGCAGCCTCTCTGGGGCCAACGTCCTGACTTTC
-	TRBV29-1	once	TRBJ1-2	CSVEWSGLDYGYTF	TGCAGCGTTGAGTGGTCCGGACTGGACTATGGCTACACCTTC